This T cell receptor (beta chain) was obtained from a study of early stage breast cancer tumors. Across the whole study: Average read coverage per sample was approximately 9.1-fold.

This CDR3 spans 13 amino acids. V lost 1 base and J lost 6, with 9 bases in between. Germline V CDR1 and CDR2: MNHNS, SASEGT. Profiling relied on immunoSEQ multiplex PCR, and the TCRdb table lists in-frame clones only, not all of them. This table has around 30,000 clones, approximately 70% appearing once. The chain uses TRBV6-1 and TRBJ1-1, with D unclear. This TCR came from a person aged 30-39 years with breast cancer. Sequencing was done on a sample of breast tumor tissue. Here the CDR3 reads CASSEVGYAEAFF. The CDR3 DNA sequence: TGTGCCAGCAGTGAAGTAGGATACGCTGAAGCTTTCTTT.